Listed here are 25 T cell receptor beta chains from one sample, sequenced in a study of blood T cells in healthy people across ages. Alongside a J-beta primer mix, a sample-barcoded 5' primer served in a second PCR lasting about 6 to 11 cycles. TCRdb itself ran the 5' RACE reads through MiXCR, one entry per CDR3 protein. Counted here are approximately 700,000 distinct CDR3 sequences, around 32% occurring once; the ten biggest clones make up approximately 15%. The sample comprised blood. These receptors were taken from a woman of 80 years or more in good health.

This clonotype occurred many times. The rearrangement uses TRBV3-1 and TRBJ2-3; 11 bases fit TRBD2. CDR1 and CDR2 from the germline V gene are LGHDT and YNNKEL (reference sequence). This CDR3 spans 16 amino acids. V trimming: 4 bases; J trimming: 7 bases; junction bases outside the gene matches: 10. In nucleotides, the CDR3 is TGTGCCAGCAGCCCCGTAGTTAGCGGGGGGGCAAATACGCAGTATTTT. The encoded protein is CASSPVVSGGANTQYF.

J is TRBJ2-5 and V is TRBV7-2, with TRBD2 matching 9 bases. V shed 4 bases, J shed 11 bases, and the junction held 14 bases outside the gene matches. CDR3 length equals 15 residues. Germline V gene sequence: CDR1 SGHTA, CDR2 FQGNSA. In nucleotides, the CDR3 is TGTGCCAGCAGCTGGGCTAGCGGGACGCTGGGGGAGCAGTACTTC. It is translated as CASSWASGTLGEQYF.

The V gene is TRBV7-2, the J gene TRBJ1-2; D is perhaps TRBD1 (6 bases). Germline CDR1 SGHTA, CDR2 FQGNSA. Trimming removed 5 bases from V and 8 bases from J, with 12 bases in between. CDR3 size: 12 residues. DNA of the CDR3: TGTGCCAGCAGCAACAGGGTGGGCGGCTACACCTTC. This encodes CASSNRVGGYTF.

The chain is built from TRBV10-3 and TRBJ2-2; the match to TRBD1 covers 8 bases. With 0 bases clipped from V and 9 bases from J, the junction kept 9 bases outside the gene matches. CDR3 length: 16 amino acids. Per the germline V gene, CDR1 is ENHRY and CDR2 is SYGVKD. The DNA of the CDR3 is TGTGCCATCAGTGAGTCTCGACAGGGGATGACCAGGGAGCTGTTTTTT. Translating gives CAISESRQGMTRELFF.

The J gene is TRBJ2-1, the V gene TRBV20-1; 12 bases line up with TRBD2. This CDR3 is 16 amino acids long. The ends lost 6 bases at V and 8 bases at J; junction bases unmatched: 14. The germline gives CDR1 DFQATT, CDR2 SNEGSKA (reference sequence). The CDR3 sequence: CSAKWPSGGGRDEQFF. The CDR3 nucleotides read TGCAGTGCCAAGTGGCCTAGCGGGGGGGGTCGGGATGAGCAGTTCTTC.

V gene TRBV20-1 combines with J gene TRBJ2-5; 11 nucleotides align to TRBD2. The V segment lost 3 bases and the J segment 6 bases; nucleotides outside the gene matches: 9. The length of the CDR3 is 15 residues. Germline CDR1 reads DFQATT; CDR2 reads SNEGSKA (reference sequence). CDR3 sequence (DNA): TGCAGTGCTAGGAACCTAGCGGGGGGCATGCAGACCCAGTACTTC. Its protein is CSARNLAGGMQTQYF.

The chain has TRBV20-1 and TRBJ2-1, with TRBD2 matching over 7 bases. CDR3 length equals 14 residues. CDR1 DFQATT and CDR2 SNEGSKA come from the germline V gene (reference sequence). V lost 1 base and J lost 3; bases outside the gene matches: 3. In DNA form, the CDR3 reads TGCAGTGCTAGAGGTCGGGAGGTCTACAATGAGCAGTTCTTC. Its translation: CSARGREVYNEQFF.

In regard to this clonotype: A read error may be the cause here, since a much bigger clone is one base away. The chain couples TRBV9 to TRBJ1-4, with D possibly TRBD1 on 5 matching bases. This CDR3 is built from 17 residues. CDR1 is SGDLS and CDR2 is YYNGEE in the germline V gene. DNA for the CDR3: TGTGCCGGCAGCGTCACCGGGGGGGGTGCAACTAATGAAAAACTGTTTTTT. Its translation is CAGSVTGGGATNEKLFF.

The chain is built from TRBV28 and TRBJ2-7, with 9 bases aligning to TRBD2. Germline V gene lookup returns CDR1 MDHEN and CDR2 SYDVKM. V gave up 3 bases and J gave up 0 bases; unmatched junction bases: 9. This CDR3 is 17 amino acids long. CDR3 sequence reads: CASSFPRFSGSSYEQYF. The CDR3 DNA is TGTGCCAGCAGTTTCCCCCGGTTTAGCGGGAGCTCCTACGAGCAGTACTTC.

This clonotype was picked up a small number of times. The genes are TRBV20-1 and TRBJ2-5; 7 positions match TRBD1. CDR1 DFQATT and CDR2 SNEGSKA come from the germline V gene (reference sequence). The CDR3 has 12 amino acids. CDR3 nucleotides: TGCAGGGCCTTGGGACAGCAAGAGACCCAGTACTTC. As protein: CRALGQQETQYF.

In its sample, this clonotype was seen many times. This rearrangement joins TRBV10-3 to TRBJ2-6, with D tentatively TRBD2 (7 bases). Trimming removed 9 bases at V and 11 bases at J, with 14 bases between. This CDR3 comprises 12 residues. The germline CDR1 and CDR2 sequences are ENHRY and SYGVKD. This chain's CDR3 is CAMGGPVDVLTF. CDR3 DNA sequence: TGTGCCATGGGGGGGCCGGTTGACGTCCTGACTTTC.

This clonotype occurred many times. This chain connects TRBV27 to TRBJ2-7, with 7 positions matching TRBD1. The germline V gene has CDR1 MNHEY and CDR2 SMNVEV (reference sequence). The length of the CDR3 is 15 residues. V was clipped by 2 bases and J by 2 bases; unmatched bases: 6. The CDR3 loop reads CASSLKTGLAYEQYF. In DNA, the CDR3 is TGTGCCAGCAGTTTAAAGACAGGGCTAGCCTACGAGCAGTACTTC.

The chain employs TRBV5-1 and TRBJ2-7; TRBD2 aligns across 7 bases. The V and J ends lost 3 bases and 3 bases, in that order; junction bases with no gene match: 6. The length of the CDR3 is 14 residues. Germline CDR1 SGHRS, CDR2 YFSETQ. CDR3 loop: CASSWESSGYEQYF. CDR3 bases: TGCGCCAGCAGCTGGGAGTCTAGCGGCTACGAGCAGTACTTC. Supplemented by reference TRBV5-1 and TRBJ2-7, the full variable domain reads KAGVTQTPRYLIKTRGQQVTLSCSPISGHRSVSWYQQTPGQGLQFLFEYFSETQRNKGNFPGRFSGRQFSNSRSEMNVSTLELGDSALYLCASSWESSGYEQYFGPGTRLTVT.

This clonotype was recorded a few times. V gene TRBV7-2 combines with J gene TRBJ1-5; TRBD1 agrees at 7 bases. The CDR3 extends over 15 amino acids. CDR1 and CDR2 (germline): SGHTA, FQGNSA. J lost 0 bases, V lost 2 bases, and 1 base had no gene match. Here the CDR3 DNA reads TGTGCCAGCAGCTTAAGACAGGGTAGCAATCAGCCCCAGCATTTT. Translation: CASSLRQGSNQPQHF.

This sequence joins TRBV29-1 and TRBJ2-1; unclear D gene. The germline gives CDR1 SQVTM, CDR2 ANQGSEA. V was shortened by 5 bases and J by 2 bases, with 7 bases between the two germline ends. The CDR3 totals 12 residues. This chain's CDR3 is CSVRMTYNEQFF. As DNA, the CDR3 is TGCAGCGTTCGTATGACCTACAATGAGCAGTTCTTC.

This clonotype was seen a few times. The chain links TRBV28 to TRBJ1-4; no definite D call. Germline assignment: CDR1 MDHEN and CDR2 SYDVKM. CDR3 length equals 15 residues. The germline V and J ends were trimmed by 2 bases and 0 bases, with 7 bases remaining between them. CDR3 nucleotides: TGTGCCAGCAGTTTACACCTTGCAACTAATGAAAAACTGTTTTTT. It specifies CASSLHLATNEKLFF.

The chain uses TRBV20-1 and TRBJ2-7, with 12 bases fitting TRBD2. In germline, CDR1 is DFQATT, CDR2 SNEGSKA (reference sequence). The CDR3 is 15 amino acids. V lost 3 bases and J lost 2; bases outside the gene matches: 5. The CDR3 region has the DNA TGCAGTGCTAGTTACCTAGCGGGGGGGCCCTACGAGCAGTACTTC. As protein: CSASYLAGGPYEQYF.

The table lists this clonotype with many counts. The chain uses TRBV7-3 and TRBJ2-7, with 7 bases aligning to TRBD1. V shed 5 bases, J shed 0 bases, and the junction held 10 bases outside the gene matches. The CDR3 is made up of 16 amino acids. The germline V gene encodes CDR1 SGHTA and CDR2 FQGTGA. The DNA for the CDR3 is TGTGCCAGCAGCCCCTTCGGGACAGCGAGCTCCTACGAGCAGTACTTC. This encodes CASSPFGTASSYEQYF.

The gene calls are TRBV7-2 and TRBJ2-1; D perhaps matches TRBD2 (5 bases). Gene TRBJ2-7 matches the end of the DNA better, so the J call may be wrong. CDR1 and CDR2 from the germline V gene are SGHTA and FQGNSA. CDR3 size: 15 residues. CDR3 amino acids: CASSLAEGSYNEQYF. The CDR3 DNA follows: TGTGCCAGCAGCTTAGCCGAGGGCTCCTACAATGAGCAGTACTTC.

This clonotype was seen at least ten times. The chain links TRBV9 to TRBJ2-3; 8 nucleotides align to TRBD2. Per the germline V gene, CDR1 is SGDLS and CDR2 is YYNGEE. The CDR3 covers 16 residues. Trimming at V came to 3 bases and at J to 3 bases, leaving 9 bases not matched to a gene. DNA for the CDR3: TGTGCCAGCAGCGCCCCTCTCGGGGGGGCAACAGATACGCAGTATTTT. This gives the protein CASSAPLGGATDTQYF.

The rearrangement uses TRBV7-3 and TRBJ1-6, with unresolved D. Germline CDR1 and CDR2: SGHTA and FQGTGA. The CDR3 covers 12 residues. V lost 4 bases to trimming and J lost 11 bases, with 9 bases between them. CDR3 region: CASSSSLTPLHF. The CDR3 DNA sequence: TGTGCCAGCAGCTCAAGTCTCACACCCCTCCACTTT. Filled out from reference TRBV7-3 and TRBJ1-6, the complete variable domain reads GAGVSQTPSNKVTEKGKYVELRCDPISGHTALYWYRQSLGQGPEFLIYFQGTGAADDSGLPNDRFFAVRPEGSVSTLKIQRTERGDSAVYLCASSSSLTPLHFGNGTRLTVT.

V gene TRBV5-1 combines with J gene TRBJ2-7; TRBD2 is a possible D gene (5 bases). The CDR3 extends over 15 amino acids. Germline V gene sequence: CDR1 SGHRS, CDR2 YFSETQ. The V gene lost 5 bases and the J gene lost 3 bases, with 18 bases spanning the gap. Here the CDR3 reads CASSPGGSRGYEQYF. The CDR3 DNA sequence: TGCGCCAGCAGTCCCGGCGGCAGTCGGGGCTACGAGCAGTACTTC.

This clonotype has a count of ten or more. V and J are TRBV6-5 and TRBJ2-7; D unclear. The length of the CDR3 is 13 residues. The V gene lost 5 bases and the J gene lost 2 bases, with 10 bases spanning the gap. Per germline, CDR1 MNHEY and CDR2 SVGAGI. CDR3 nucleotide sequence: TGTGCCAGCAGTCGTCGAACCGCCTACGAGCAGTACTTC. It codes for CASSRRTAYEQYF.

The chain joins TRBV12-3 or TRBV12-4 to TRBJ2-7; maybe TRBD2 (6 bases). Trimming left V 6 bases short and J 3 bases short, with 15 bases between. CDR3 size: 14 residues. The CDR3 loop reads CASSSPVGGYEQYF. The CDR3 region has the DNA TGTGCCAGCAGCTCCCCAGTCGGGGGCTACGAGCAGTACTTC.

A note on this clonotype: A much larger clone lies one base from this, so it may be a read error. The genes are TRBV7-7 and TRBJ2-6; D gene uncertain. The CDR3 length is 16 residues. CDR1 SSHAT and CDR2 FNYEAQ come from the germline V gene (reference sequence). The CDR3 DNA sequence: TGTGCCAGCAGCCCCAGTTCCGGCTCTAGGGCCAACGCCCTGACTTTC. Translated, it gives CASSPSSGSRANALTF.